The following is a TCR beta chain sequence with its context. Its specificity is not known. Produced via immunoSEQ multiplex PCR; TCRdb's table is partial and in-frame only. The table lists about 63,000 clones, about four fifths of them singletons. The record originates from a study of T cell responses to AZD1222 COVID-19 vaccine. Study-wide results and limits: Donors skewed white British and female; clonal diversity was possibly underestimated. It was only after the peak T cell response that any repertoires were sampled.

This CDR3 region has 15 residues. Germline CDR1 and CDR2: LNHNV and YYDKDF (reference sequence). The J segment lost 4 bases and the V segment lost 1 base, leaving 4 bases of the junction unmatched. The receptor was isolated from an adult who received the AZD1222 COVID-19 vaccine. The sequencing used peripheral blood, collected 28 days after the second AZD1222 dose. The chain links TRBV15 to TRBJ2-1; 7 nucleotides align to TRBD1. CDR3: CATSRVGTAYNEQFF. The CDR3 DNA is TGTGCCACCAGCAGAGTAGGGACAGCATACAATGAGCAGTTCTTC.